This TCR beta chain is drawn from a study of shared clonotypes between healthy human individuals. Overall study results and limits: Naive CD4 clonotypes were shared across a handful of donors at about 5.3%. All-four-donor shared clonotypes had higher generation probabilities than non-shared clonotypes did.

The data were produced by immunoSEQ multiplex PCR, yet TCRdb's version contains in-frame clones alone and is incomplete. The table records some 700,000 clones, 90% of them present only once. CDR3 length equals 15 residues. The V gene's germline CDR1 is MDHEN and CDR2 SYDVKM. Trimming cost V 1 base and J 2 bases, with 11 bases left between them. Worth noting for this clone: Its antigen remains unknown.

All donors were Caucasian adults living in Nashville, Tennessee. Together with CD45RO+ cells, CCR7-negative CD45RA+ TemRA cells were included in CD8 memory. The gene calls are TRBV28 and TRBJ1-2, with D possibly matching TRBD1 (6 bases). This TCR was recovered from a man aged 18 to 30 in good health. Some clones in this sample may be carry-over from other donors' samples. Sequenced input: memory CD8+ T cells from PBMCs. Regarding subset: CD45RO+ cells pooled with CCR7-negative TemRA cells. Written as DNA, the CDR3 is TGTGCCAGCAGTTTATTCTGGGGGCACAACTATGGCTACACCTTC. The encoded protein is CASSLFWGHNYGYTF.